Sequencing of this T cell receptor (beta chain) was carried out in a study of beta chain features in type 1 diabetes listed by TCRdb under 2018. Turning to the overall study: Mean age, gender distribution, total cell number and subset yield were not different between patients and healthy donors. Regulatory and stem cell-like memory subsets were isolated from only 8 patients and 8 healthy donors, whereas naive and central memory subsets came from all 28 donors. A total of about 100 million sorted cells were examined across all samples, and RNA yield correlated strongly with the number of cells per subset. The study compared the TCRB repertoires of sorted circulating CD4+ T cell subsets in recently diagnosed type 1 diabetes patients with those in matched healthy donors.

The entire isolated RNA was reverse transcribed using the High Capacity cDNA Reverse Transcription Kit, and thus expressed TCRB transcripts were sequenced. Deep immunoSEQ sequencing was performed on naive, central memory and regulatory T cell samples, with an average of roughly 4 million total reads per sample. Sorted cells were lysed in RLT buffer, and RNA was extracted using DNase-treated RNeasy Micro or Mini kits according to cell number. Each cell subset was processed separately to prevent cross-contamination, with patient and healthy donor samples processed together. Using the immunoSEQ multiplex PCR, TCRB sequences were amplified from cDNA into 87-bp fragments spanning the CDR3 region. Sequencing of the amplicons was performed on the Illumina HiSeq platform. Concerning the study's data processing: PCR bias was corrected computationally using synthetic template baselines, and reads within Hamming distance 2 were collapsed, with unmergeable singletons discarded. Reads were aligned to IMGT to assign V, D and J genes, CDR3 length, and insertions or deletions at six rearrangement sites. Within each subset, clonotype counts were normalized to the number of sorted cells before true diversity and Gini coefficients were calculated with the tcR R package. The overlap coefficient, calculated on TCRB nucleotide sequences, was used to measure repertoire sharing. TCRdb holds this immuneACCESS table with in-frame rearrangements only. Some clones are missing; in checked studies, unresolved V genes explain under half, and the rest has no known cause. V and J calls and clone size follow that table, whereas D and trimming were derived from the DNA. The sample table contains about 340,000 clones; only one count was recorded for around 8% of them. The ten largest clones capture under 0.5% of the sample.

Each donor gave one peripheral blood draw, roughly 120 mL on average, collected into heparinised tubes. Naive, central memory, regulatory and stem cell-like memory CD4+ T cells were sorted on a BD FACSAria II using a panel including CD45RO, CCR7, CD25, CD127, CD95 and CD27. A purity above 95% was achieved for all sorted populations. PBMCs were isolated immediately by Lymphoprep density gradient centrifugation and stained directly without culture. Samples were stained and sorted in pairs, with one healthy donor and one patient per experiment, so that batch effects were minimized. General study outcomes and caveats: In all four CD4+ subsets, TCRB CDR3 length was moderately but significantly shorter in type 1 diabetes patients. Patients with type 1 diabetes made fewer insertions and deleted more nucleotides at VDJ recombination sites, implying thymic rearrangement abnormalities. Because the HLA sub-analyses included only small numbers of individuals, any influence of HLA type on TCRB rearrangement was left unresolved. Naive, central memory and regulatory TCRB repertoires appeared to be more similar among patients than among healthy donors. Because cDNA was sequenced instead of genomic DNA, highly expressing activated cells could be over-represented, though the groups showed no difference in activation or CD3 levels. Shorter templates might have been favored by PCR, but patient and control samples were amplified and corrected together, so both groups would have been affected equally by any skew.

This clone was seen ten or more times. No antigen is known for it. No quality values exist for individual bases; no much larger clone is one base distant. From cysteine to phenylalanine, the CDR3 is 14 amino acids long. The sequence is cut down to CDR3 DNA, 42 bases in frame from base 1. The sequence is built from TRBV21-1 and TRBJ2-1; TRBD2 reflects the table's D call only, with no check against the DNA. TRBV21-1 is reported as a pseudogene. The sequence was obtained from a young woman in good health. The source material was central memory CD4+ T cells from blood. This receptor has the CDR3 CASSKSLPYNEQFF. The nucleotide sequence reads TGTGCCAGCAGCAAAAGCCTACCCTACAATGAGCAGTTCTTC.